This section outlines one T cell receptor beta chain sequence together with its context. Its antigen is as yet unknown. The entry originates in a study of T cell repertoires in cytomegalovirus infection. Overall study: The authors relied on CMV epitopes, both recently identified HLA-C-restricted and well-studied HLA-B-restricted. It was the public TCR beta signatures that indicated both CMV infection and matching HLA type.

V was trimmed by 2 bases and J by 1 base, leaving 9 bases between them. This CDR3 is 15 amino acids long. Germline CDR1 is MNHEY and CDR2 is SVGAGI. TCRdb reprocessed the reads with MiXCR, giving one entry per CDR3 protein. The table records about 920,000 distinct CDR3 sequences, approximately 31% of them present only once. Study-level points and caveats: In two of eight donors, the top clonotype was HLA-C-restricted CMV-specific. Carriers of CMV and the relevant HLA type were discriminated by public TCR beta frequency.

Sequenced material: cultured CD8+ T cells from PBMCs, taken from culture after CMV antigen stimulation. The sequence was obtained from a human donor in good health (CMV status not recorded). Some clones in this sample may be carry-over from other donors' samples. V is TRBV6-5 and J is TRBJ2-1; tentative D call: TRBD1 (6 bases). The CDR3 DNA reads TGTGCCAGCAGTTACGCCAGGGGATCCTACAATGAGCAGTTCTTC. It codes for CASSYARGSYNEQFF.